These T cell receptor beta chains were read from a single sample in a study of T cell responses to AZD1222 COVID-19 vaccine. The table came from immunoSEQ multiplex PCR; TCRdb's copy has only in-frame clones and leaves some out. The table shows 150,000 to 200,000 clones, with about 90% occurring only once. The sequences come from peripheral blood, collected on day 0 of AZD1222 vaccination. The receptors were sampled from an adult in good health. Both conserved end residues are part of each CDR3. The order of the fields is J gene, V gene, CDR3 length, clone size, CDR3 protein. Clone size, where shown, is once, few, many, or a class for clones that have expanded.

>TRBJ1-1|TRBV6-5|15|NA
CASSYSRGTNTEAFF
>TRBJ2-3|TRBV4-3|13|NA
CASSQTSGDTQYF
>TRBJ2-5|TRBV9|15|NA
CASSVQDGLQETQYF
>TRBJ1-6|TRBV6-5|13|once
CASSSNYNSPLHF
>TRBJ2-7|TRBV5-4|14|NA
CASSPGGLSYEQYF
>TRBJ2-3|TRBV20-1|14|NA
CSASVRMPPNTQYF
>TRBJ2-1|TRBV2|13|NA
CASGTSGTNEQFF
>TRBJ2-7|TRBV29-1|14|NA
CSVGGQGDNYEQYF
>TRBJ1-3|TRBV15|16|NA
CATSRAADSLGNTIYF
>TRBJ2-2|TRBV3-1/TRBV3-2|15|NA
CATRWGTGNTGELFF
>TRBJ1-5|TRBV11-2|13|NA
CASSLARGQPQHF
>TRBJ1-6|TRBV19|13|NA
CASTVTGSTPLHF
>TRBJ1-5|TRBV6-2/TRBV6-3|14|few
CASSFGDSNQPQHF
>TRBJ1-1|TRBV28|14|NA
CASSSLALNTEAFF
>TRBJ2-5|TRBV29-1|13|NA
CSVLRKLGETQYF
>TRBJ2-2|TRBV7-2|16|NA
CASSPRATGVIGELFF
>TRBJ2-1|TRBV7-9|12|NA
CASSPRGSEQFF
>TRBJ2-7|TRBV28|13|NA
CASSLAGAYEQYF
>TRBJ1-4|TRBV30|10|NA
CAWRREKLFF
>TRBJ1-1|TRBV6-5|11|NA
CASIFNTEAFF
>TRBJ2-3|TRBV7-2|13|NA
CASTTGSTDTQYF
>TRBJ2-3|TRBV11-2|13|NA
CASRGGTQDTQYF
>TRBJ1-5|TRBV28|13|NA
CASISAGNQPQHF
>TRBJ2-7|TRBV6-1|16|NA
CASSEAGVWTAREQYF
>TRBJ1-3|TRBV30|13|NA
CAWGQDDGNTIYF
>TRBJ2-7|TRBV7-2|13|few
CASSSIQGGEQYF
>TRBJ2-1|TRBV7-2|13|NA
CASSLGFENEQFF
>TRBJ1-6|TRBV3-1/TRBV3-2|14|NA
CASTPQLYNSPLHF
>TRBJ1-1|TRBV6-2/TRBV6-3|16|few
CASSWDRGRVYTEAFF
>TRBJ1-1|TRBV21-1|14|NA
CAGEARFVNTEAFF
>TRBJ1-6|TRBV7-3|16|few
CASSLYLGRASSPLHF
>TRBJ1-2|TRBV30|14|NA
CAWRATGGNYGYTF
>TRBJ2-1|TRBV4-3|11|NA
CASSQNDEQFF
>TRBJ1-6|TRBV27|18|once
CASSILRLTSSYNSPLHF
>TRBJ1-2|TRBV7-9|13|NA
CASSLGQGYGYTF
>TRBJ2-3|TRBV19|16|NA
CASSTPRDPRRDTQYF